This is a list of T cell receptor beta chains from one sample in a study of blood T cell repertoires in COVID-19. Data came from immunoSEQ multiplex PCR; TCRdb stores just in-frame clones and leaves some out. The sample lists more than 95,000 clones, about 83% seen once, with approximately 10% in the top ten. Material: peripheral blood. The source of these receptors is a man aged 55-75 years with acute or convalescent COVID-19. CDR3s include the opening cysteine and the closing phenylalanine or tryptophan. D genes are given only for firm matches. Not all rows give a size; the values are once, few, many and, for expanded clones, a class.

>.|TRBV18|TRBJ1-1|.
TGTGCCAGCTCACCTTGGCGGTCGAGGGGAGGCACTGAAGCTTTCTTT
CASSPWRSRGGTEAFF
>.|TRBV7-3|TRBJ2-2|TRBD2
TGTGCCAGCAGCTTAGGACTAGCGGGGACCGGGGAGCTGTTTTTT
CASSLGLAGTGELFF
>.|TRBV28|TRBJ1-5|TRBD1
TGTGCCAGCACCCCGGACAGGGGAAGCAATCAGCCCCAGCATTTT
CASTPDRGSNQPQHF
>once|TRBV20-1|TRBJ1-5|.
TGCAGTGCTAGTAGCAGGGGTTTTGGCAATCAGCCCCAGCATTTT
CSASSRGFGNQPQHF
>.|TRBV7-9|TRBJ2-7|TRBD1
TGTGCCAGCAGCCCAGGGGGATACGAGCAGTACTTC
CASSPGGYEQYF
>.|TRBV24-1|TRBJ2-5|TRBD1
TGTGCCACCAGCTCTAACCCGGGACAGGAGAGCCAAGAGACCCAGTACTTC
CATSSNPGQESQETQYF
>.|TRBV27|TRBJ1-1|TRBD1
TGTGCCAGCAGTATCAGGGGGTCGTCCACTGAAGCTTTCTTT
CASSIRGSSTEAFF
>once|TRBV5-1|TRBJ1-1|.
TGCGCCAGCAGGAGGATGCCGAACACTGAAGCTTTCTTT
CASRRMPNTEAFF
>few|TRBV19|TRBJ2-1|TRBD2
TGTGCCAGTCGGGATAGCGGGAGAAAGGTTGAGCAGTTCTTC
CASRDSGRKVEQFF
>.|TRBV7-2|TRBJ2-3|TRBD2
TGTGCCAGCAGACAGACTAGCGGGAGAGGAGATACGCAGTATTTT
CASRQTSGRGDTQYF
>.|TRBV23-1|TRBJ2-3|TRBD1
TGCGCCAGCAGTCATCTATACAGGGGGCAAAATACGCAGTATTTT
CASSHLYRGQNTQYF
>once|TRBV28|TRBJ1-3|TRBD1
TGTGCCGGCAGGGGGACAGGGGGCAGAAACACCATATATTTT
CAGRGTGGRNTIYF
>.|TRBV27|TRBJ2-1|TRBD2
TGTGCCAGCAGTTGGGGGGGACTCATCAGGAACAATGAGCAATTCTTC
CASSWGGLIRNNEQFF
>.|TRBV7-3|TRBJ1-4|.
TGTGCCAGCAGGCAGGGTAATGAAAAACTGTTTTTT
CASRQGNEKLFF
>.|TRBV6-5|TRBJ1-6|.
TGTGCCAGCGCCAGCGGGCCCTCTTATAATTCACCCCTCCACTTT
CASASGPSYNSPLHF
>.|TRBV28|TRBJ1-2|.
TGTGCCAGCAGACGGGAGGGATTGGGTGCTAACTATGGCTACACCTTC
CASRREGLGANYGYTF
>.|TRBV5-1|TRBJ2-7|.
TGCGCCAGCAGCACCCAGGGGTCACAAGAAGAAGAGCAGTACTTC
CASSTQGSQEEEQYF
>.|TRBV28|TRBJ2-4|TRBD2
TGTGCCAGCAGTTTGAGCGGGAGTGGCAAAAACATTCAGTACTTC
CASSLSGSGKNIQYF
>few|TRBV6-4|TRBJ2-1|.
TGTGCCAGCAGTTCTGTAGCGGAACACAATGAGCAGTTCTTC
CASSSVAEHNEQFF
>.|TRBV11-2|TRBJ2-3|.
TGTGCCAGCAGCCCCCGTCGGCGGGCTGGAACAGATACGCAGTATTTT
CASSPRRRAGTDTQYF
>.|TRBV29-1|TRBJ2-3|TRBD1
TGCAGCGGCCGACAGGGAGGCACAGATACGCAGTATTTT
CSGRQGGTDTQYF
>few|TRBV3-1/TRBV3-2|TRBJ1-2|.
TGTGCCAGCGCTACAGGGCCCTCAGGGTATGGCTACACCTTC
CASATGPSGYGYTF
>.|TRBV18|TRBJ2-2|.
TGTGCCAGCTCACCACTAGAGACCGGGGAGCTGTTTTTT
CASSPLETGELFF
>.|TRBV6-5|TRBJ2-2|.
TGTGCCAGCAGTTACGGGTGGACGGGGGATTCCGGGGAGCTGTTTTTT
CASSYGWTGDSGELFF
>.|TRBV28|TRBJ2-7|TRBD2
TGTGCCAGCAGTTCACCATCCTCCAGCGGGAGGGCCACCGAGCAGTACTTC
CASSSPSSSGRATEQYF
>.|TRBV11-2|TRBJ1-1|.
TGTGCCAGCAGCTACTACAGGGTGGGCACTGAAGCTTTCTTT
CASSYYRVGTEAFF
>.|TRBV28|TRBJ1-5|.
TGTGCCAGCAGTTACAGCATCAATCAGCCCCAGCATTTT
CASSYSINQPQHF
>.|TRBV9|TRBJ2-2|TRBD1
TGTGCCAGCAGCTTACAGGGGGCAGGGGAGCTGTTTTTT
CASSLQGAGELFF
>.|TRBV10-3|TRBJ2-3|TRBD1
TGTGCCATCAGTGGGGACAGGGGGCCAGATACGCAGTATTTT
CAISGDRGPDTQYF
>.|TRBV28|TRBJ1-3|.
TGTGCCACCACCGGGACACTCTCTGGAAACACCATATATTTT
CATTGTLSGNTIYF
>once|TRBV2|TRBJ2-7|.
TGTGCCAGCAGTGTACCGGGACAAGCCTACGAGCAGTACTTC
CASSVPGQAYEQYF
>.|TRBV18|TRBJ1-4|TRBD1
TGTGCCAGCTCACAGGGGGCTGATGAAAAACTGTTTTTT
CASSQGADEKLFF
>.|TRBV5-1|TRBJ2-2|.
TGCGCCAGCAGCTTGGTGGGGGGGGCCCCAGGCACCGGGGAGCTGTTTTTT
CASSLVGGAPGTGELFF
>.|TRBV20-1|TRBJ1-2|.
TGCAGTGCTAGTTCAGGGGATGGCTACACCTTC
CSASSGDGYTF
>.|TRBV7-2|TRBJ1-2|.
TGTGCCAGCAGCTTAGCGCCCGGGGATGGCTACACCTTC
CASSLAPGDGYTF
>.|TRBV29-1|TRBJ2-7|TRBD1
TGCAGCGTTGACAGCGGGACAGGGGATGTCTACGAGCAGTACTTC
CSVDSGTGDVYEQYF
>.|TRBV6-5|TRBJ2-3|.
TGTGCCAGCAGTTACTCGGGGGCACACGATACGCAGTATTTT
CASSYSGAHDTQYF
>.|TRBV28|TRBJ2-7|.
TGTGCCAGCAAGTCAGGGAGGTACGAGCAGTACTTC
CASKSGRYEQYF
>.|TRBV3-1/TRBV3-2|TRBJ2-1|TRBD2
TGTGCCAGCAGCCACCCGACTAGCGGCAGATCCTACAATGAGCAGTTCTTC
CASSHPTSGRSYNEQFF